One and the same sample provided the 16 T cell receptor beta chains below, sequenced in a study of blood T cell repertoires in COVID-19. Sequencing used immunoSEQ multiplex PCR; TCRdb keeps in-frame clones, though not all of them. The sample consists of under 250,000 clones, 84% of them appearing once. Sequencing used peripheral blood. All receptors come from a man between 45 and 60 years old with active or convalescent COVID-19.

Written as DNA, the CDR3 is TGTGCCAGCAGACCTCGGGCGGAGGTTTCCTACGAGCAGTACTTC. Residues: CASRPRAEVSYEQYF. The rearrangement uses TRBV6-5 and TRBJ2-7; possibly TRBD2 for D (5 bases). The CDR3 loop spans 15 amino acids. Germline CDR1 reads MNHEY; CDR2 reads SVGAGI. Trimming left V 6 bases short and J 1 base short, with 16 bases between.

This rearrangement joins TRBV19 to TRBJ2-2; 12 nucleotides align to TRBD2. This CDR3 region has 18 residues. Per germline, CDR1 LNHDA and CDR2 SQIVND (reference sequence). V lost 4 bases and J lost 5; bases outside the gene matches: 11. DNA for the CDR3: TGTGCCAGTAGTACCCAGAGACTAGCGGGAGTGTCGACCGGGGAGCTGTTTTTT. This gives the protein CASSTQRLAGVSTGELFF.

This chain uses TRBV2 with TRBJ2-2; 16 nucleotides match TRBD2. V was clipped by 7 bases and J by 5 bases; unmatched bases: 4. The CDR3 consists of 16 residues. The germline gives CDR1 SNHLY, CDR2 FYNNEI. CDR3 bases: TGTGCCAGCACCCAGGGACTAGCGGGAGGGACCGGGGAGCTGTTTTTT. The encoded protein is CASTQGLAGGTGELFF.

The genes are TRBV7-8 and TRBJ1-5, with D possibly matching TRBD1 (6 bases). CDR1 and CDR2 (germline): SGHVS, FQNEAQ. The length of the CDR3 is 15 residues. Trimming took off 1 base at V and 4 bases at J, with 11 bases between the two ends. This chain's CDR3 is CASSLGIQGNQPQHF. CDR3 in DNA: TGTGCCAGCAGCTTAGGGATACAGGGAAATCAGCCCCAGCATTTT.

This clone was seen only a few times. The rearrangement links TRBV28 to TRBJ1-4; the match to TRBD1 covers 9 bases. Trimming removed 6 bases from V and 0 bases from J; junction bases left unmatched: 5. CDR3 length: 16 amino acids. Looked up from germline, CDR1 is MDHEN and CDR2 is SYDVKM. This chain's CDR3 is CASSGDRDPTNEKLFF. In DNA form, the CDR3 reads TGTGCCAGCAGCGGGGACAGGGACCCAACTAATGAAAAACTGTTTTTT. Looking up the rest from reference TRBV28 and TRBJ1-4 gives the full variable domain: DVKVTQSSRYLVKRTGEKVFLECVQDMDHENMFWYRQDPGLGLRLIYFSYDVKMKEKGDIPEGYSVSREKKERFSLILESASTNQTSMYLCASSGDRDPTNEKLFFGSGTQLSVL.

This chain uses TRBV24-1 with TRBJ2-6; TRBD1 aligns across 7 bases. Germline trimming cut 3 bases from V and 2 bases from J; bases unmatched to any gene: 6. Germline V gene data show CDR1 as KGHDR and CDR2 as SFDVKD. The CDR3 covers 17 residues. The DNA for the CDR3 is TGTGCCACCAGTGATGATAAGGGGGCCCCTGGGGCCAACGTCCTGACTTTC. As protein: CATSDDKGAPGANVLTF.

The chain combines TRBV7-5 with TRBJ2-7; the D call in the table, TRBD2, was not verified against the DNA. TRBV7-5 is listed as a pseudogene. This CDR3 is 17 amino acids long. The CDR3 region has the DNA TGTGTCAGAAGCTTAGCGCTGTTAGCGGGAGGGCCGTGGGAGCAGTACTTC. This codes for CVRSLALLAGGPWEQYF.

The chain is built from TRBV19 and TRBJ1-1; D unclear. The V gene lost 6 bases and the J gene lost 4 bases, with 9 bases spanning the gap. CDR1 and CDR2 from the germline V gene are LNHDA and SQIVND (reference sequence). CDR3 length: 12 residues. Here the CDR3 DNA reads TGTGCCAGTAGACCGGGAACCACTGAAGCTTTCTTT. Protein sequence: CASRPGTTEAFF.

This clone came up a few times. The CDR3 DNA is TGTGCCAGCACCAGGACAGGGTTGGATACGCAGTATTTT. Amino acids: CASTRTGLDTQYF. This chain uses TRBV5-8 with TRBJ2-3; 8 bases match TRBD1. The germline CDR1 and CDR2 sequences are SGHTS and YDEGEE. The CDR3 runs to 13 residues. After removal of 6 bases from V and 6 bases from J, the junction contained 6 bases not matched to a gene.

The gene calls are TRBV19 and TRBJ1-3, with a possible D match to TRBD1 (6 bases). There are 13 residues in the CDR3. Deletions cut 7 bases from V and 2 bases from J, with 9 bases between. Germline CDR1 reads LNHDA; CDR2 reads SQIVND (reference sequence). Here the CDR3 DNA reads TGTGCCAGTATGGCAGGGGCTGGAAACACCATATATTTT. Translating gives CASMAGAGNTIYF.

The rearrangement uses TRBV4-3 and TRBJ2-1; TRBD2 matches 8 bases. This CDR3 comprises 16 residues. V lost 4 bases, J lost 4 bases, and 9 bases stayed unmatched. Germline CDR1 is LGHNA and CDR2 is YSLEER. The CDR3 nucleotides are TGCGCCAGCAGCCGTAAAGCGGGAGTAGAATACAATGAGCAGTTCTTC. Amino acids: CASSRKAGVEYNEQFF.

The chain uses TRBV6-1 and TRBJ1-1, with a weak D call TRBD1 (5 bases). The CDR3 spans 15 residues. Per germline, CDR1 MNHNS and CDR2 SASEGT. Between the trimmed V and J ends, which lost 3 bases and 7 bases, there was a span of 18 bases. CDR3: CASSDRMGTRGEAFF. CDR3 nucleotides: TGTGCCAGCAGTGATAGGATGGGGACGCGGGGTGAAGCTTTCTTT.

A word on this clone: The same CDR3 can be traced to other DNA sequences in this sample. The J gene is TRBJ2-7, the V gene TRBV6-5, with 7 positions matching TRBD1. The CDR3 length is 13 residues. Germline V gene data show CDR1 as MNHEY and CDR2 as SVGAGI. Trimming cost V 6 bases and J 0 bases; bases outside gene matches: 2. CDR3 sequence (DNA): TGTGCCAGCAGCAGGACAGGCTCCTACGAGCAGTACGTC. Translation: CASSRTGSYEQYV.

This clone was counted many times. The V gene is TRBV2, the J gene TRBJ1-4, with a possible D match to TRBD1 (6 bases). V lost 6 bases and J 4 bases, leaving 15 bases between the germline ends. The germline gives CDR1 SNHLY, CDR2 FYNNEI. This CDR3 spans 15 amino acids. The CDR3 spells CASRAPGQYNEKLFF. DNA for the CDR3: TGTGCCAGCAGGGCCCCCGGACAGTATAATGAAAAACTGTTTTTT.

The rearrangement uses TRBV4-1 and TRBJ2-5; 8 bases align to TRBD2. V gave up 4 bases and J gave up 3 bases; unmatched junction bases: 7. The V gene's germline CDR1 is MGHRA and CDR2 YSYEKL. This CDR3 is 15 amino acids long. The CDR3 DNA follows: TGCGCCAGCAGCCGCCCCACGGGACTAGAAGAGACCCAGTACTTC. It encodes CASSRPTGLEETQYF.

CDR3: CASSQLSRDRVWEQYF. The CDR3, as DNA: TGTGCCAGCAGCCAACTCTCTAGGGACAGGGTGTGGGAGCAGTACTTC. The J gene is TRBJ2-7, the V gene TRBV3-1 (or the pseudogene TRBV3-2), with 9 bases that match TRBD1. The J segment lost 7 bases and the V segment lost 2 bases, leaving 12 bases of the junction unmatched. Per germline, CDR1 LGHDT and CDR2 YNNKEL (reference sequence). This CDR3 has 16 amino acids.